The T cell receptor (beta chain) described here comes from a study of T-cell memory formation after mild COVID-19. V shed 1 base and J shed 2 bases, with 8 bases lying between them. The CDR3 totals 14 residues. Germline V gene lookup returns CDR1 SGHTA and CDR2 FQGNSA. This clonotype turned up a few times. TCRdb independently ran MiXCR on the 5' RACE reads; one entry per CDR3 protein. This table has approximately 500,000 distinct CDR3 sequences, approximately 23% appearing once. The sample comprised PBMCs or a T cell subset sorted from them (not recorded which). This clonotype was sampled from an adult woman who had mild COVID-19 (a few samples of this study predate the infection). Cell type and time point are not known. The chain uses TRBV7-2 and TRBJ1-2; D is perhaps TRBD1 (5 bases). Written as DNA, the CDR3 is TGTGCCAGCAGCTTAGATAAGGGGAACTATGGCTACACCTTC. Translating gives CASSLDKGNYGYTF.